The present entry profiles one TCR beta chain with its context. Its antigen remains unknown. The CDR3 length is 13 residues. The V end was cut by 5 bases, the J end by 4 bases, with 11 bases between. Germline V CDR1 and CDR2: MNHEY, SVGAGI. Here immunoSEQ multiplex PCR was the method, and the copy in TCRdb shows in-frame clones only, minus some. The sample lists approximately 52,000 clones, about 87% seen once, with roughly 3% in the top ten. These data are taken from a study of T cell responses to AZD1222 COVID-19 vaccine. General study findings and limits: The breadth and depth of Spike-specific TCRs increased once two AZD1222 doses had been given. Just six AZD1222 recipients were seropositive at baseline. Clonal diversity may have been underestimated in mostly white British donors.

Analysis merged second doses at about 4 or about 12 weeks. The material was peripheral blood, obtained 28 days after the second AZD1222 dose. The chain links TRBV6-5 to TRBJ1-2; possibly TRBD1 for D (6 bases). The receptor's source is an adult who received the AZD1222 COVID-19 vaccine. CDR3 nucleotides: TGTGCCAGCAGTAGACAGGCCGGCTATGGCTACACCTTC. It translates to CASSRQAGYGYTF.